This TCR beta chain was obtained from a study of blood T cell repertoires in COVID-19. Per the original methods: Reference gene primer amplification gave nucleated cell count estimates. TCRdb keeps only in-frame clones here, not all; method: immunoSEQ multiplex PCR. V and J calls and clone size are given by that table; D and trimming were obtained from the DNA. The data show 95,000 to 100,000 clones, with about 89% seen just once and approximately 10% held by the top ten. The origin of this receptor is a woman aged 25 to 39 with acute or convalescent COVID-19. What was sequenced was peripheral blood.

The CDR3 DNA is TGTGCCAGCAGTCGTTTAAATCAGCCCCAGCATTTT. Translation gives CASSRLNQPQHF. The chain links TRBV28 to TRBJ1-5; D not resolved. The CDR3 consists of 12 residues. Germline V gene lookup returns CDR1 MDHEN and CDR2 SYDVKM. With 5 bases removed from V and 4 bases from J, the gap between germline ends came to 6 bases.